The subject of this entry is one T cell receptor beta chain. Antigen unknown. Data came from immunoSEQ multiplex PCR; TCRdb stores just in-frame clones and leaves some out. The table includes some 130,000 clones, 70% to 90% detected once. The data originate from a study of cytotoxic CD8 clonotypes in ibrutinib-treated CLL. Study as a whole: Samples yielded averages of hundreds of thousands of productive templates and over 90,000 productive rearrangements. Regarding the study as a whole: Having risen at ibrutinib response, clonality had fallen back toward baseline by progression. Relative to age-matched healthy donors, clonality at baseline was higher, and it tracked circulating CD8+ T-cell counts.

The origin of this receptor is a human donor with chronic lymphocytic leukemia. Here the sequenced sample was PBMCs, taken after 24 months of ibrutinib treatment.

CDR3 in DNA: TGTGCCAGCTCACCAAACGGACAGAACACCGGGGAGCTGTTTTTT. It translates to CASSPNGQNTGELFF. The chain combines TRBV18 with TRBJ2-2; D possibly corresponds to TRBD1 (5 bases). V lost 2 bases and J 1 base, leaving 8 bases between the germline ends. Germline V lookup: CDR1 KGHSH, CDR2 LQKENI. The CDR3 covers 15 residues.